These 5 T cell receptor beta chains were all obtained from the same sample, sequenced in a study of cytomegalovirus exposure and HLA in healthy donors. In the PCR, 60 Vbeta and 13 Jbeta primers were used. Here immunoSEQ multiplex PCR was the method, and the copy in TCRdb shows in-frame clones only, minus some. The sample has approximately 130,000 clones, roughly four fifths seen once; the top ten hold 5.9%. Sequences were obtained from PBMCs. The receptors come from a middle-aged woman in good health and CMV-seropositive.

The rearrangement uses TRBV11-3 and TRBJ1-1, with TRBD1 matching over 9 bases. The CDR3 extends over 13 amino acids. V trimming: 6 bases; J trimming: 2 bases; junction bases outside the gene matches: 1. Germline V gives CDR1 SGHNT, CDR2 YENEEA. CDR3 protein: CASRGQGNTEAFF. CDR3 DNA: TGTGCCAGCAGGGGACAGGGAAACACTGAAGCTTTCTTT.

V is TRBV11-2 and J is TRBJ1-1; D not resolved. This CDR3 spans 13 amino acids. Between the trimmed V and J ends, which lost 2 bases and 6 bases, there was a span of 10 bases. Germline lookup yields CDR1 SGHAT and CDR2 FQNNGV. In nucleotides, the CDR3 is TGTGCCAGCAGCTTAAGTCTGGCCGCTGAAGCTTTCTTT. This gives the protein CASSLSLAAEAFF.

The V call is TRBV5-4, the J call TRBJ2-1; 8 bases agree with TRBD1. The CDR3 covers 14 residues. V was pared by 4 bases and J by 8 bases, with 8 bases of the junction left unmatched. Germline V gene lookup returns CDR1 SGHNT and CDR2 YYREEE (reference sequence). The CDR3 reads CASSHGQGDDEQFF. DNA for the CDR3: TGTGCCAGCAGCCACGGACAGGGAGACGATGAGCAGTTCTTC.

This rearrangement joins TRBV19 to TRBJ2-2, with 8 bases aligning to TRBD1. Unmatched junction bases numbered 10, after V lost 3 bases and J lost 7 bases. The CDR3 spans 16 residues. The germline gives CDR1 LNHDA, CDR2 SQIVND (reference sequence). Here the CDR3 DNA reads TGTGCCAGTAGTATCAGCGCAGGGGGCGCGATCGGGGAGCTGTTTTTT. This codes for CASSISAGGAIGELFF.

V gene TRBV9 combines with J gene TRBJ2-1, with TRBD2 as a possible D gene (5 bases). V was clipped by 2 bases and J by 7 bases, with 16 bases between them. Per the germline V gene, CDR1 is SGDLS and CDR2 is YYNGEE. CDR3 length: 15 amino acids. CDR3 bases: TGTGCCAGCAGCGTGAGGGTTGAGCCCCCTAATGAGCAGTTCTTC. Translating it yields CASSVRVEPPNEQFF. Based on the CDR3 plus reference TRBV9 and TRBJ2-1, the full variable domain is DSGVTQTPKHLITATGQRVTLRCSPRSGDLSVYWYQQSLDQGLQFLIQYYNGEERAKGNILERFSAQQFPDLHSELNLSSLELGDSALYFCASSVRVEPPNEQFFGPGTRLTVL.